These 7 T cell receptor beta chains originate from one sample sequenced in a study of blood T cell repertoires in COVID-19. The method was immunoSEQ multiplex PCR; TCRdb's version includes in-frame clones alone and lacks a portion of them. The sample lists about 82,000 clones, around 80% occurring once. The sample comprised peripheral blood. The receptors come from a woman in her 40s with active or convalescent COVID-19.

The gene calls are TRBV27 and TRBJ1-3, with D hard to call. The germline V gene has CDR1 MNHEY and CDR2 SMNVEV (reference sequence). CDR3 length: 16 amino acids. V was cut by 2 bases and J by 0 bases, with 11 bases left in between. The DNA for the CDR3 is TGTGCCAGCAGTTTAAGCGGCAGGCTCTCTGGAAACACCATATATTTT. Protein sequence: CASSLSGRLSGNTIYF.

This clone was seen a handful of times. The chain employs TRBV7-8 and TRBJ2-7, with 7 bases that match TRBD2. The germline gives CDR1 SGHVS, CDR2 FQNEAQ. The V and J ends lost 5 bases and 1 base, in that order; junction bases with no gene match: 2. The CDR3 has 13 residues. CDR3 in DNA: TGTGCCAGCAGCGCGGGGGTATCCTACGAGCAGTACTTC. Translated, it gives CASSAGVSYEQYF.

The chain has TRBV7-9 and TRBJ1-2; 9 bases map to TRBD1. Trimming removed 5 bases from V and 4 bases from J; junction bases left unmatched: 5. Germline CDR1 and CDR2: SEHNR and FQNEAQ (reference sequence). CDR3 length: 14 residues. The CDR3 DNA is TGTGCCAGCAGCCCTGGACAGGGGATCTATGGCTACACCTTC. The encoded protein is CASSPGQGIYGYTF.

Here the CDR3 reads CASSEQIPRGNQPQHF. Here the CDR3 DNA reads TGTGCCAGCAGTGAGCAGATCCCCAGGGGGAATCAGCCCCAGCATTTT. The chain is built from TRBV6-1 and TRBJ1-5, with 7 bases fitting TRBD1. The CDR3 runs to 16 residues. V was pared by 3 bases and J by 4 bases, with 9 bases of the junction left unmatched. Per the germline V gene, CDR1 is MNHNS and CDR2 is SASEGT.

This chain joins TRBV6-5 and TRBJ2-7; TRBD2 matches 7 bases. J gave up 4 bases and V 0 bases, and 3 bases lay outside the gene matches. Germline loops: CDR1 MNHEY, CDR2 SVGAGI. The CDR3 totals 14 residues. CDR3: CASSYSGEGYEQYF. The DNA for the CDR3 is TGTGCCAGCAGTTACTCGGGGGAGGGTTACGAGCAGTACTTC.

V is TRBV7-8 and J is TRBJ1-1; 8 bases are a match to TRBD1. Germline CDR1 is SGHVS and CDR2 is FQNEAQ. This CDR3 has 13 residues. V was clipped by 4 bases and J by 10 bases; unmatched bases: 8. The CDR3 loop is CASSYSPGGVAFF. DNA for the CDR3: TGTGCCAGCAGCTACTCCCCAGGGGGCGTAGCTTTCTTT.

The CDR3 here is CASSANPLSPQETQYF. The DNA for the CDR3 is TGTGCCAGCAGTGCAAACCCCTTAAGCCCCCAAGAGACCCAGTACTTC. This chain uses TRBV6-1 with TRBJ2-5; D gene ambiguous. CDR1 is MNHNS, CDR2 SASEGT, per germline. Trimming removed 4 bases at V and 1 base at J, with 16 bases between. The CDR3 spans 16 residues.